This TCR beta chain was captured in a study of T cell responses to AZD1222 COVID-19 vaccine. Study findings and constraints: Spike-wide vaccine-associated CD4 TCRs dominated at 160-218 and 743-854. The study reported that nearly half of spike-specific TCRs target unmutated variant regions. Repertoire collection took place solely once the T cell response had peaked.

The CDR3 consists of 14 residues. V lost 5 bases and J lost 3; bases outside the gene matches: 3. Per the germline V gene, CDR1 is SEHNR and CDR2 is FQNEAQ (reference sequence). Libraries were prepared by immunoSEQ multiplex PCR; TCRdb keeps only in-frame clonotypes and omits some of them. This sample has some 100,000 clones, with 92% found just once. A single count supports this clone. The antigen remains unidentified. The starting material was peripheral blood, obtained 28 days after the second AZD1222 dose. This sequence was found in an adult who received the AZD1222 COVID-19 vaccine. The chain carries TRBV7-9 and TRBJ1-4; TRBD1 agrees at 7 bases. CDR3 nucleotides: TGTGCCAGCAGCCCGGGACAGTCTAATGAAAAACTGTTTTTT. Protein product: CASSPGQSNEKLFF. The full variable domain, completed using reference TRBV7-9 and TRBJ1-4, is DTGVSQNPRHKITKRGQNVTFRCDPISEHNRLYWYRQTLGQGPEFLTYFQNEAQLEKSRLLSDRFSAERPKGSFSTLEIQRTEQGDSAMYLCASSPGQSNEKLFFGSGTQLSVL.